The subject of this entry is one TCR beta chain. Its antigen remains unknown. This record belongs to a study of T cell responses to AZD1222 COVID-19 vaccine. Regarding the study as a whole: Per reports, nearly half of all spike-specific TCRs target regions that are unmutated in variants. Vaccination with two AZD1222 doses was followed by a rise in Spike-specific TCR breadth and depth.

Germline assignment: CDR1 SGHVS and CDR2 FQNEAQ. Trimming at V came to 5 bases and at J to 1 base, leaving 8 bases not matched to a gene. The CDR3 has 16 residues. Using immunoSEQ multiplex PCR, the repertoire was profiled, and TCRdb retains in-frame clones only, with some absent. The sample contains roughly 150,000 clones, 80% to 90% of which appear only once. This clonotype was obtained from an adult in good health. The input for sequencing was peripheral blood, taken on day 0 of AZD1222 vaccination. The chain employs TRBV7-8 and TRBJ1-5; 7 bases are shared with TRBD1. CDR3 residues: CASSPRQGLSNQPQHF. The CDR3 nucleotides read TGTGCCAGCAGCCCAAGACAGGGTTTGAGCAATCAGCCCCAGCATTTT.